These 19 T cell receptor beta chains were sequenced from one sample in a study of OX40 agonist ivuxolimab in advanced cancers. Assay used: immunoSEQ multiplex PCR; TCRdb lists only in-frame clones, some missing. The table lists 75,000 to 90,000 clones, less than 85% of them singletons. The specimen comprised CD4+ or CD8+ T cells sorted from blood, sampled in a trial of the OX40 agonist ivuxolimab. These receptors came from an adult with an advanced solid tumor such as melanoma, head and neck, liver or kidney cancer.

This clone was seen ten or more times. V gene TRBV7-9 combines with J gene TRBJ1-6, with D possibly TRBD1 on 5 matching bases. Germline-derived CDR1 and CDR2 are SEHNR and FQNEAQ (reference sequence). The CDR3 is 14 amino acids. Trimming removed 5 bases from V and 8 bases from J, with 13 bases in between. DNA of the CDR3: TGTGCCAGCAGCACCAGGGAGGTTTATTCACCCCTCCACTTT. This codes for CASSTREVYSPLHF.

The chain recombines TRBV6-1 with TRBJ2-7, with 8 bases lining up with TRBD2. The germline V gene encodes CDR1 MNHNS and CDR2 SASEGT. The CDR3 has 13 residues. V trimming: 7 bases; J trimming: 2 bases; junction bases outside the gene matches: 4. The CDR3 sequence: CASTPGLAYEQYF. The CDR3 nucleotides are TGTGCCAGCACCCCGGGACTAGCCTACGAGCAGTACTTC.

The V call is TRBV5-6, the J call TRBJ2-7; no clear D gene. This CDR3 has 13 amino acids. Trimming took off 2 bases at V and 9 bases at J, with 15 bases between the two ends. Germline CDR1 SGHDT, CDR2 YYEEEE. The chain's CDR3 is CASSFSTRSMQYF. CDR3 nucleotides: TGTGCCAGCAGCTTTTCCACCAGGTCGATGCAGTACTTC.

The rearrangement uses TRBV19 and TRBJ2-1; D uncertain. CDR3 size: 14 residues. Deletions cut 9 bases from V and 8 bases from J, with 20 bases between. CDR1 is LNHDA, CDR2 SQIVND, per germline (reference sequence). CDR3 protein: CASREEQFSHEQFF. The CDR3 coding sequence is TGTGCCAGCCGCGAAGAACAGTTTTCCCATGAGCAGTTCTTC.

This chain uses TRBV20-1 with TRBJ2-7; D unclear. Germline values: CDR1 DFQATT, CDR2 SNEGSKA (reference sequence). V dropped 0 bases and J dropped 1 base, with 1 base sitting between them. The CDR3 covers 11 residues. The DNA for the CDR3 is TGCAGTGCTAGAGAATCCTACGAGCAGTACTTC. It translates to CSARESYEQYF.

This chain links TRBV10-1 with TRBJ2-1; TRBD1 matches 9 bases. Germline V gene data show CDR1 as WNHNN and CDR2 as SYGVQD (reference sequence). This CDR3 comprises 20 residues. The junction had 21 bases not matched to a gene; V was cut back by 3 bases and J by 6 bases. The CDR3: CASSESRDREYGDLCNEQFF. CDR3 coding DNA: TGCGCCAGCAGTGAATCCCGGGACAGGGAATATGGGGACCTTTGCAATGAGCAGTTCTTC.

This clone was seen a single time. The V gene is TRBV15, the J gene TRBJ1-2; TRBD1 aligns across 7 bases. The germline CDR1 and CDR2 sequences are LNHNV and YYDKDF (reference sequence). The CDR3 runs to 15 residues. V dropped 2 bases and J dropped 2; count of bases not matched to a gene: 5. The CDR3 reads CATSRSGTANYGYTF. CDR3 sequence (DNA): TGTGCCACCAGCAGATCCGGGACAGCGAACTATGGCTACACCTTC.

V usage is TRBV19 and J usage is TRBJ1-5; D call uncertain. This CDR3 has 13 residues. V lost 9 bases to trimming and J lost 0 bases, with 9 bases between them. Per germline, CDR1 LNHDA and CDR2 SQIVND (reference sequence). For the CDR3, the DNA is TGTGCCAGCGCACATTATAGCAATCAGCCCCAGCATTTT. Protein: CASAHYSNQPQHF.

The genes are TRBV7-3 and TRBJ2-6, with unresolved D. Between the trimmed V and J ends, which lost 8 bases and 1 base, there was a span of 12 bases. Germline CDR1 is SGHTA and CDR2 is FQGTGA. This CDR3 region has 15 residues. In DNA, the CDR3 is TGTGCCAGCTCGAGTGTTAGATCTGGGGCCAACGTCCTGACTTTC. Its translation is CASSSVRSGANVLTF.

This sequence joins TRBV6-1 and TRBJ2-7, with D possibly TRBD1 on 5 matching bases. The CDR3 covers 14 residues. Trimming left V 7 bases short and J 4 bases short, with 17 bases between. Germline V gene lookup returns CDR1 MNHNS and CDR2 SASEGT. The CDR3 reads CASTSPRAPYEQYF. The CDR3, as DNA: TGTGCCAGCACCTCACCCAGGGCACCTTACGAGCAGTACTTC.

The chain links TRBV14 to TRBJ2-5, with a tentative D call TRBD1 (6 bases). The CDR3 extends over 15 amino acids. V lost 0 bases and J lost 1, with 9 bases in between. From germline, CDR1 is SGHDN and CDR2 FVKESK. Here the CDR3 DNA reads TGTGCCAGCAGCCAAGATCGAGGGGGCCAAGAGACCCAGTACTTC. It encodes CASSQDRGGQETQYF.

V usage is TRBV19 and J usage is TRBJ1-2, with D tentatively TRBD1 (5 bases). The CDR3 spans 14 residues. The V end lost 4 bases, the J end lost 5 bases, and 14 bases lay between the germline ends. CDR1 is LNHDA and CDR2 is SQIVND in the germline V gene (reference sequence). The DNA for the CDR3 is TGTGCCAGTAGTACTAGGCAGGGAGGATATGGCTACACCTTC. Its translation is CASSTRQGGYGYTF.

The chain has TRBV7-9 and TRBJ1-2; 12 nucleotides match TRBD1. V shed 8 bases, J shed 2 bases, and the junction held 9 bases outside the gene matches. The germline V gene encodes CDR1 SEHNR and CDR2 FQNEAQ (reference sequence). This CDR3 comprises 16 residues. CDR3 DNA sequence: TGTGCCAGCCATCCGGGACAGGGGGCGATGAACTATGGCTACACCTTC. As protein: CASHPGQGAMNYGYTF. Supplemented by reference TRBV7-9 and TRBJ1-2, the full variable domain reads DTGVSQNPRHKITKRGQNVTFRCDPISEHNRLYWYRQTLGQGPEFLTYFQNEAQLEKSRLLSDRFSAERPKGSFSTLEIQRTEQGDSAMYLCASHPGQGAMNYGYTFGSGTRLTVV.

The V gene is TRBV11-2, the J gene TRBJ2-7; no reliable D call. Trimming left V 5 bases short and J 0 bases short, with 8 bases between. The CDR3 runs to 13 residues. Per germline, CDR1 SGHAT and CDR2 FQNNGV. DNA for the CDR3: TGTGCCAGCAGCCGGGCCGACTCCTACGAGCAGTACTTC. It codes for CASSRADSYEQYF.

This clone came up once. The rearrangement joins TRBV19 to TRBJ2-3; 14 nucleotides match TRBD2. Looked up from germline, CDR1 is LNHDA and CDR2 is SQIVND (reference sequence). The CDR3 consists of 17 residues. With 5 bases clipped from V and 4 bases from J, the junction kept 8 bases outside the gene matches. CDR3 nucleotides: TGTGCCAGTAGTCCAAGGGGACTAGCGGGAGAATCAGATACGCAGTATTTT. As protein: CASSPRGLAGESDTQYF.

The chain has TRBV18 and TRBJ2-7; D tentatively fits TRBD1 or TRBD2 (5 bases each). The germline V gene encodes CDR1 KGHSH and CDR2 LQKENI. CDR3 length: 14 residues. V lost 4 bases and J lost 1, with 11 bases in between. The CDR3 sequence: CASSLGGGSYEQYF. Here the CDR3 DNA reads TGTGCCAGCTCACTGGGTGGGGGATCCTACGAGCAGTACTTC.

The chain recombines TRBV7-9 with TRBJ2-2; 8 nucleotides line up with TRBD1. Unmatched junction bases numbered 6, after V lost 4 bases and J lost 2 bases. The V gene's germline CDR1 is SEHNR and CDR2 FQNEAQ (reference sequence). This CDR3 spans 16 amino acids. In nucleotides, the CDR3 is TGTGCCAGCAGCTCACCGTCAGGGGGCAACACCGGGGAGCTGTTTTTT. It translates to CASSSPSGGNTGELFF.

V gene TRBV11-2 combines with J gene TRBJ1-5; D not certain. The CDR3 sequence is 13 residues long. Germline lookup yields CDR1 SGHAT and CDR2 FQNNGV. Trimming removed 5 bases from V and 7 bases from J, with 12 bases in between. The chain's CDR3 is CASSRWTDQPQHF. CDR3 in DNA: TGTGCCAGCAGCCGTTGGACGGACCAGCCCCAGCATTTT.

The chain links TRBV11-2 to TRBJ2-1, with a tentative D call TRBD1 (6 bases). The CDR3 loop spans 15 amino acids. With 4 bases removed from V and 5 bases from J, the gap between germline ends came to 15 bases. Germline CDR1 and CDR2: SGHAT and FQNNGV. CDR3 bases: TGTGCCAGCAGCTCTGGGACACGGGTGAACAATGAGCAGTTCTTC. This codes for CASSSGTRVNNEQFF.